The 7 T cell receptor beta chains listed next were all sequenced from one sample in a study of control samples from healthy donors and cancer patients. TCRdb's table, derived via immunoSEQ multiplex PCR, lists solely in-frame clones and lacks some. The sample consists of fewer than 85,000 clones, 94% of them appearing once. Sequencing was carried out using blood. These receptors originate from a woman in her 30s in good health.

CDR3 residues: CASSLGDRGRNEQFF. The CDR3 DNA is TGCGCCAGCAGCTTGGGGGACAGGGGAAGGAATGAGCAGTTCTTC. This chain links TRBV5-1 with TRBJ2-1; TRBD1 matches at 10 bases. This CDR3 is 15 amino acids long. The ends lost 0 bases at V and 7 bases at J; junction bases unmatched: 4. Germline CDR1 SGHRS, CDR2 YFSETQ.

This chain links TRBV7-3 with TRBJ2-1; possibly TRBD1 for D (5 bases). The V gene's germline CDR1 is SGHTA and CDR2 FQGTGA. The CDR3 is 15 amino acids. V lost 3 bases and J lost 2, with 11 bases in between. CDR3 bases: TGTGCCAGCAGCTTGAATGGGGCCGCCTACAATGAGCAGTTCTTC. Residues: CASSLNGAAYNEQFF.

The chain carries TRBV30 and TRBJ1-2, with D maybe TRBD1 (5 bases). The CDR3 totals 12 residues. Deletions cut 0 bases from V and 4 bases from J, with 6 bases between. Germline CDR1 GTSNPN, CDR2 SVGIG (reference sequence). The CDR3 region is CAWSVGGYGYTF. The CDR3 region has the DNA TGTGCCTGGAGTGTTGGGGGCTATGGCTACACCTTC.

V gene TRBV30 combines with J gene TRBJ1-1, with D unresolved. Trimming stripped 0 bases from V and 4 bases from J, with 15 bases between. CDR3 length equals 15 residues. The germline CDR1 and CDR2 sequences are GTSNPN and SVGIG (reference sequence). The CDR3 DNA reads as TGTGCCTGGAGTGTACTAGGTCCTCCGGGCACTGAAGCTTTCTTT. The encoded protein is CAWSVLGPPGTEAFF. The full variable domain, in which reference TRBV30 and TRBJ1-1 provide the parts outside the CDR3, is SQTIHQWPATLVQPVGSPLSLECTVEGTSNPNLYWYRQAAGRGLQLLFYSVGIGQISSEVPQNLSASRPQDRQFILSSKKLLLSDSGFYLCAWSVLGPPGTEAFFGQGTRLTVV.

V is TRBV5-1 and J is TRBJ2-5, with 9 bases lining up with TRBD2. Per germline, CDR1 SGHRS and CDR2 YFSETQ. This CDR3 is 15 amino acids long. The junction had 4 bases not matched to a gene; V was cut back by 0 bases and J by 4 bases. CDR3: CASSLVAGGPETQYF. CDR3 sequence (DNA): TGCGCCAGCAGCTTGGTCGCGGGGGGGCCAGAGACCCAGTACTTC.

The chain joins TRBV3-1 (or the pseudogene TRBV3-2) to TRBJ1-6; a possible D gene is TRBD1 (5 bases). The CDR3 covers 14 residues. V lost 0 bases, J lost 9 bases, and 9 bases lay in between. CDR1 is LGHDT and CDR2 is YNNKEL in the germline V gene (reference sequence). CDR3: CASSQEGGASPLHF. The CDR3 DNA follows: TGTGCCAGCAGCCAAGAGGGAGGGGCTTCACCCCTCCACTTT.

V gene TRBV29-1 combines with J gene TRBJ2-5; D gene ambiguous. This CDR3 is built from 14 residues. V lost 0 bases and J lost 0, with 8 bases in between. From germline, CDR1 is SQVTM and CDR2 ANQGSEA. The CDR3 DNA reads as TGCAGCGTTGAAGAGCTTTCAAACCAAGAGACCCAGTACTTC. It specifies CSVEELSNQETQYF.